The 21 T cell receptor beta chains below all came from one sample that was sequenced in a study of a mutant IDH1 vaccine in newly diagnosed glioma. The antigens these receptors bind are not known. This sample's time point: week 23, last vaccination. The vaccine gave 300 ug of a 20-mer mutant IDH1 peptide subcutaneously per dose. Generated by immunoSEQ multiplex PCR, the TCRdb table keeps only in-frame clones and is missing some. Of tens of thousands of clones in the sample, around 87% are singletons; the top ten hold roughly 1.4%. Sequenced here: PBMCs, sampled from a glioma patient whose treatment included an IDH1 peptide vaccine. The receptor source for this set is a man aged 35 to 55 with glioma.

The rearrangement joins TRBV27 to TRBJ1-1; weak D call: TRBD1 (6 bases). V gave up 3 bases and J gave up 5 bases, with 16 bases separating them. Germline CDR1 and CDR2: MNHEY and SMNVEV (reference sequence). This CDR3 is 15 amino acids long. The chain's CDR3 is CASSFRPTGQTEAFF. In nucleotides, the CDR3 is TGTGCCAGCAGTTTTCGCCCAACAGGGCAGACTGAAGCTTTCTTT.

The rearrangement uses TRBV5-6 and TRBJ2-3; TRBD2 agrees at 11 bases. The J segment lost 3 bases and the V segment lost 3 bases, leaving 9 bases of the junction unmatched. The CDR3 covers 17 residues. Per the germline V gene, CDR1 is SGHDT and CDR2 is YYEEEE. The CDR3 here is CASSSSTSGKLTDTQYF. The CDR3 DNA follows: TGTGCCAGCAGCTCATCGACTAGCGGGAAGTTAACAGATACGCAGTATTTT. Combining the CDR3 with reference TRBV5-6 and TRBJ2-3 gives the whole variable domain DAGVTQSPTHLIKTRGQQVTLRCSPKSGHDTVSWYQQALGQGPQFIFQYYEEEERQRGNFPDRFSGHQFPNYSSELNVNALLLGDSALYLCASSSSTSGKLTDTQYFGPGTRLTVL.

This chain connects TRBV7-4 to TRBJ1-5, with no clear D. The CDR3 runs 18 residues. Germline V lookup: CDR1 SGHVT, CDR2 SQSDAQ. V gave up 2 bases and J gave up 0 bases, with 17 bases separating them. For the CDR3, the DNA is TGTGCCAGCAGCTTAAGAATTCGGCAGAGTTATAGCAATCAGCCCCAGCATTTT. Residues: CASSLRIRQSYSNQPQHF.

This clone has a handful of counts. This chain links TRBV7-8 with TRBJ1-1; 8 bases fit TRBD1. CDR1 is SGHVS and CDR2 is FQNEAQ in the germline V gene. The CDR3 runs 16 residues. The junction had 8 bases not matched to a gene; V was cut back by 5 bases and J by 0 bases. Here the CDR3 reads CASSEMTGAMNTEAFF. DNA of the CDR3: TGTGCCAGCAGCGAGATGACAGGGGCTATGAACACTGAAGCTTTCTTT.

The rearrangement uses TRBV7-2 and TRBJ2-1, with a weak D call TRBD2 (5 bases). Germline V gives CDR1 SGHTA, CDR2 FQGNSA. Trimming pared 1 base from V and 5 bases from J, leaving 12 bases between. This CDR3 contains 15 residues. The CDR3 DNA follows: TGTGCCAGCAGCTTAGTGCGGGCCGTGGACAATGAGCAGTTCTTC. This encodes CASSLVRAVDNEQFF.

This rearrangement joins TRBV6-5 to TRBJ2-7; 7 bases agree with TRBD1. The CDR3 has 13 residues. J lost 1 base, V lost 7 bases, and 4 bases had no gene match. CDR1 and CDR2 from the germline V gene are MNHEY and SVGAGI. CDR3 in DNA: TGTGCCAGCATCGGGACAGCATCCTACGAGCAGTACTTC. It encodes CASIGTASYEQYF.

The chain recombines TRBV7-9 with TRBJ2-3, with unresolved D. V was pared by 2 bases and J by 6 bases, with 9 bases between. Germline assignment: CDR1 SEHNR and CDR2 FQNEAQ (reference sequence). The CDR3 spans 13 residues. The CDR3 sequence is CASSLTVADTQYF. As DNA, the CDR3 is TGTGCCAGCAGCTTAACAGTGGCCGATACGCAGTATTTT.

This clone was seen a single time. This chain joins TRBV18 and TRBJ1-5; tentatively, D is TRBD1 (5 bases). Germline V gives CDR1 KGHSH, CDR2 LQKENI. Deletions cut 0 bases from V and 6 bases from J, with 12 bases between. This CDR3 contains 15 residues. The chain's CDR3 is CASSPPGRDSQPQHF. CDR3 in DNA: TGTGCCAGCTCACCACCGGGTAGGGACTCTCAGCCCCAGCATTTT.

The chain is built from TRBV28 and TRBJ1-5; D gene uncertain. In germline, CDR1 is MDHEN, CDR2 SYDVKM. CDR3 length: 16 amino acids. V was shortened by 3 bases and J by 2 bases, with 14 bases between the two germline ends. The CDR3 here is CASSLPDGGGNQPQHF. The CDR3 bases are TGTGCCAGCAGTTTGCCGGACGGAGGTGGCAATCAGCCCCAGCATTTT.

J is TRBJ1-2 and V is TRBV14; D possibly corresponds to TRBD1 (5 bases). V lost 4 bases to trimming and J lost 3 bases, with 9 bases between them. The germline V gene encodes CDR1 SGHDN and CDR2 FVKESK. The CDR3 consists of 13 residues. CDR3 DNA sequence: TGTGCCAGCAGCCGAGACAGTCACTATGGCTACACCTTC. Encoded protein: CASSRDSHYGYTF.

The chain has TRBV29-1 and TRBJ2-7; 11 bases align to TRBD2. With 6 bases clipped from V and 3 bases from J, the junction kept 7 bases outside the gene matches. Per the germline V gene, CDR1 is SQVTM and CDR2 is ANQGSEA. The CDR3 runs to 14 residues. DNA for the CDR3: TGCAGCGTGGCCCGACTAGCGGGAAGCTACGAGCAGTACTTC. Translated: CSVARLAGSYEQYF.

This clone occurred many times. The CDR3 region has the DNA TGTGCCAGCAGCCCGGCGAGGGACCAAGAGACCCAGTACTTC. It codes for CASSPARDQETQYF. The chain carries TRBV7-9 and TRBJ2-5; perhaps TRBD2 as D (5 bases). With 5 bases removed from V and 0 bases from J, the gap between germline ends came to 10 bases. Germline CDR1 reads SEHNR; CDR2 reads FQNEAQ (reference sequence). The CDR3 is made up of 14 amino acids. The full variable domain, completed using reference TRBV7-9 and TRBJ2-5, is DTGVSQNPRHKITKRGQNVTFRCDPISEHNRLYWYRQTLGQGPEFLTYFQNEAQLEKSRLLSDRFSAERPKGSFSTLEIQRTEQGDSAMYLCASSPARDQETQYFGPGTRLLVL.

This chain uses TRBV5-4 with TRBJ2-1, with D perhaps matching TRBD2 (6 bases). CDR1 and CDR2 from the germline V gene are SGHNT and YYREEE (reference sequence). The length of the CDR3 is 16 residues. V gave up 2 bases and J gave up 0 bases, with 12 bases separating them. In DNA, the CDR3 is TGTGCCAGCAGCTTCGGTTTCGGGAGCTCCTACAATGAGCAGTTCTTC. This encodes CASSFGFGSSYNEQFF.

This chain links TRBV27 with TRBJ1-5, with a tentative D call TRBD1 (6 bases). CDR1 and CDR2 (germline): MNHEY, SMNVEV (reference sequence). The V gene lost 7 bases and the J gene lost 2 bases, with 18 bases spanning the gap. The CDR3 contains 16 residues. CDR3 region: CASTDTGKGGNQPQHF. The DNA of the CDR3 is TGTGCCAGCACAGACACAGGGAAAGGAGGCAATCAGCCCCAGCATTTT.

V gene TRBV11-1 combines with J gene TRBJ1-4; D unclear. This CDR3 has 13 amino acids. The V gene's germline CDR1 is SGHAT and CDR2 FQDESV (reference sequence). The V end was cut by 4 bases, the J end by 2 bases, with 5 bases between. DNA of the CDR3: TGTGCCAGCAGCTGGGCGACTAATGAAAAACTGTTTTTT. It encodes CASSWATNEKLFF.

The genes are TRBV6-1 and TRBJ1-2; D unresolved. The CDR3 covers 13 residues. The germline V gene encodes CDR1 MNHNS and CDR2 SASEGT. V was trimmed by 2 bases and J by 7 bases, leaving 11 bases between them. The CDR3 DNA reads as TGTGCCAGCAGTGAATCCATTCTCGGTGGCTACACCTTC. It encodes CASSESILGGYTF.

This clone was observed a single time. The chain joins TRBV27 to TRBJ2-6, with 14 nucleotides matching TRBD2. This CDR3 is built from 16 residues. Trimming removed 5 bases from V and 12 bases from J; junction bases left unmatched: 9. Per germline, CDR1 MNHEY and CDR2 SMNVEV (reference sequence). The CDR3 here is CASSPRTSGRYGVLTF. CDR3 DNA: TGTGCCAGCAGTCCCCGGACTAGCGGGAGGTACGGCGTCCTGACTTTC.

The chain uses TRBV5-4 and TRBJ2-1; no clear D. Germline V gene sequence: CDR1 SGHNT, CDR2 YYREEE (reference sequence). The V end lost 4 bases, the J end lost 6 bases, and 11 bases lay between the germline ends. The CDR3 sequence is 13 residues long. The CDR3 DNA is TGTGCCAGCAGCCAACCCGGAGTCAATGAGCAGTTCTTC. Translating gives CASSQPGVNEQFF.

V gene TRBV7-6 combines with J gene TRBJ2-2, with 9 bases that match TRBD2. The germline CDR1 and CDR2 sequences are SGHVS and FNYEAQ. V lost 1 base and J lost 0; bases outside the gene matches: 3. This CDR3 region has 17 residues. The CDR3 nucleotides read TGTGCCAGCAGCTTAGATAGCGGGAGTGCGAACACCGGGGAGCTGTTTTTT. Translated: CASSLDSGSANTGELFF.

This sequence joins TRBV9 and TRBJ2-5, with D possibly TRBD1 on 6 matching bases. Germline lookup yields CDR1 SGDLS and CDR2 YYNGEE. The CDR3 runs to 16 residues. The V and J ends lost 3 bases and 2 bases respectively, with 17 bases between them. The CDR3 reads CASSDPTGSGQETQYF. In DNA form, the CDR3 reads TGTGCCAGCAGCGATCCGACAGGTTCGGGGCAAGAGACCCAGTACTTC.

The rearrangement links TRBV20-1 to TRBJ2-7; D not resolved. This CDR3 has 10 amino acids. CDR1 and CDR2 from the germline V gene are DFQATT and SNEGSKA (reference sequence). V dropped 5 bases and J dropped 7 bases, with 9 bases sitting between them. As DNA, the CDR3 is TGCAGTGCTGCGGAATTTGAGCAGTACTTC. This encodes CSAAEFEQYF.